What follows are 5 T cell receptor beta chains derived from one specimen sequenced in a study of T cell changes during pregnancy in multiple sclerosis. Here immunoSEQ multiplex PCR was the method, and the copy in TCRdb shows in-frame clones only, minus some. The sample consists of tens of thousands of clones, about 94% of them appearing once. The sequenced sample was peripheral blood, obtained in the third trimester of pregnancy. Every receptor here comes from a female donor with multiple sclerosis, enrolled in a pregnancy study.

The rearrangement uses TRBV15 and TRBJ1-2; no firm D call. This CDR3 contains 13 residues. Germline loops: CDR1 LNHNV, CDR2 YYDKDF (reference sequence). V was clipped by 5 bases and J by 4 bases, with 11 bases between them. The CDR3 reads CATSQGGGYGYTF. As DNA, the CDR3 is TGTGCCACCAGCCAAGGCGGAGGCTATGGCTACACCTTC.

The V call is TRBV9, the J call TRBJ1-1; 11 bases are a match to TRBD1. This CDR3 is built from 14 residues. Germline V gene sequence: CDR1 SGDLS, CDR2 YYNGEE. V dropped 2 bases and J dropped 4; count of bases not matched to a gene: 1. CDR3 protein: CASSVGQGATEAFF. The DNA for the CDR3 is TGTGCCAGCAGCGTCGGACAGGGGGCCACTGAAGCTTTCTTT. The whole variable domain, remainder taken from reference TRBV9 and TRBJ1-1, is DSGVTQTPKHLITATGQRVTLRCSPRSGDLSVYWYQQSLDQGLQFLIQYYNGEERAKGNILERFSAQQFPDLHSELNLSSLELGDSALYFCASSVGQGATEAFFGQGTRLTVV.

The chain carries TRBV5-1 and TRBJ2-5; 8 nucleotides line up with TRBD1. This CDR3 is 17 amino acids long. V gave up 2 bases and J gave up 4 bases; unmatched junction bases: 13. The germline V gene encodes CDR1 SGHRS and CDR2 YFSETQ. The CDR3 DNA reads TGCGCCAGCAGCTTAACAGGGGGAGGAAGGAATGGAGAGACCCAGTACTTC. Protein product: CASSLTGGGRNGETQYF.

This chain links TRBV7-9 with TRBJ1-1; a weak D match, TRBD1 (5 bases). This CDR3 contains 17 residues. The V gene's germline CDR1 is SEHNR and CDR2 FQNEAQ (reference sequence). With 3 bases removed from V and 4 bases from J, the gap between germline ends came to 21 bases. CDR3 region: CASSFQKAGRDITEAFF. The CDR3 region has the DNA TGTGCCAGCAGCTTTCAAAAGGCAGGGAGGGATATCACTGAAGCTTTCTTT.

The chain links TRBV19 to TRBJ2-7; perhaps TRBD1 as D (6 bases). V lost 4 bases to trimming and J lost 2 bases, with 18 bases between them. The CDR3 has 16 residues. Germline V lookup: CDR1 LNHDA, CDR2 SQIVND (reference sequence). The CDR3 coding sequence is TGTGCCAGTAGTACAGGGATAGGGGACACCGCCTACGAGCAGTACTTC. Translation gives CASSTGIGDTAYEQYF.